The text below deals with one TCR beta chain. This clone's antigen is unknown. No much larger clonotype is one base removed from it; base qualities were not supplied. The data were obtained in a study of shared clonotypes between healthy human individuals (dated by TCRdb to about 2020). With regard to the full study: The cohort included a few men and a couple of women between 18 and 49 years of age. Per donor, three plates each were used for CD4 naive and CD4 memory, two for CD8 naive, and one for CD8 memory. Libraries were prepared and TCR repertoires were sequenced by different laboratories using diverse techniques, in order to increase sequencing depth and limit assay-specific biases. Blood TCR repertoires of 5 or 6 healthy adults were deeply sequenced to estimate repertoire size and the extent of clonotype sharing between individuals. Leukapheresis yielded between about 0.94 and 9.5 billion PBMCs per donor. Findings and caveats that apply to the study as a whole: Pairwise subsampling indicated that sequencing depth was expected to affect the degree of clonotype sharing among donors. The small number of donors limited the genetic and exposure-history diversity represented. Across a handful of donors, around 5.4% of naive CD4, approximately 3.5% of naive CD8, 2% to 2.5% of memory CD4, and about 0.44% of memory CD8 clonotypes were shared. Estimated clonotype richness was generally larger for naive than for memory subsets. Even with the large sequencing depth, rarefaction of the sorted-subset datasets indicated that sequencing was incomplete. Compared with non-shared clonotypes, clonotypes shared by all four sorted-subset donors had higher generation probabilities. Only blood was sampled, and tissue TCR repertoires likely differ from those in blood.

The junction shows trimming of 2 bases on V and 5 bases on J, plus 10 bases between the germline ends. From the cysteine through the phenylalanine, the CDR3 covers 14 amino acids. Just the 42-base CDR3 DNA is kept, in frame starting at base 1. CDR1 and CDR2 (SEHNR, FQNEAQ) derive from the germline V gene (reference sequence). Using the deep immunoSEQ assay, TCR CDR3 regions were amplified from genomic DNA by multiplex PCR. Extracted genomic DNA from each cell subset was distributed evenly across all wells of several immunoSEQ 96-well plates, and each plate was treated as a replicate. For sorted subsets, approximately 0.2 ug of genomic DNA, equivalent to 25,000 to 35,000 T cell genomes, went into each replicate PCR. Purified libraries were measured with a Qubit 3.0 fluorometer, size-checked on a Bioanalyzer 2100, and measured again with the KAPA Library Quantification kit. Every immunoSEQ 96-well plate was sequenced on a dedicated single-read 150-cycle Illumina NextSeq 550 flow cell. For the original study's pipeline: Because the immunoSEQ output included only junctional sequences and no quality scores, the filtering could not be the same as the filtering used for full-length reads. To assign V/J genes and CDR3, sequences were annotated using PyIR, a Python wrapper for IgBLAST v1.9, with IMGT germline references. Any read was removed if the V/J assignment was weak (E-value above 1e-6), the CDR3 was missing, or the read contained stop codons, out-of-frame junctions, or ambiguous translated residues. V3J clonotypes were defined by identical inferred V gene, J gene, and CDR3 amino acid sequence. To compute the percentage overlap between repertoires, the number of shared unique clonotypes was divided by the size of the smaller repertoire. Richness of each repertoire was evaluated using RTK rarefaction, the Chao1 estimator, and Recon v2.1 estimates of unobserved clonotypes. Generation probabilities were computed with OLGA for all TCRbeta clonotypes obtained by the gDNA method from a few donors. The table comes from immuneACCESS by way of TCRdb, which keeps in-frame sequences with V and J called. Part of the clones is missing from these tables; in studies checked, under half for an unresolved V gene and the rest for unknown reasons. V, J and clone size are those of that table, while D and trimming were read from the DNA. The sample table holds about 590,000 clones, of which around 95% were seen once. Jointly, the top ten make up around 0.11% of the sample.

CD8 naive samples were obtained by positive selection for CCR7 among CD45RO-negative cells, yielding a CD45RA+CCR7+ population from which TemRA cells were excluded. Donors were healthy HIV-negative adults with no recently reported acute infections or vaccinations. Only Caucasian adults living in Nashville, Tennessee, USA were represented among the donors. After blood collection by leukapheresis, PBMCs were isolated using Ficoll-Histopaque density gradient centrifugation and then cryopreserved in the vapor phase of liquid nitrogen. Analytical flow cytometry was used to check the purity and quantity of every magnetically sorted T cell population. Genomic DNA was isolated from each sorted fraction and quantified by UV absorbance on a Nanodrop 2000c.

The V and J segments used are TRBV7-9 and TRBJ1-5; no D gene call is confident. Sequenced sample: naive CD8+ T cells sorted from blood. The sample's cell subset or site label, decoded: CD45RA+CCR7+. The source of this sequence is a woman in her thirties in good health. The nucleotide sequence reads as follows: TGTGCCAGCAGCTTAAGCCGGACTGATCAGCCCCAGCATTTT. Translated, it reads CASSLSRTDQPQHF. The reference TRBV7-9 and TRBJ1-5 proteins fill in what lies around the CDR3, so the full variable domain reads DTGVSQNPRHKITKRGQNVTFRCDPISEHNRLYWYRQTLGQGPEFLTYFQNEAQLEKSRLLSDRFSAERPKGSFSTLEIQRTEQGDSAMYLCASSLSRTDQPQHFGDGTRLSIL.